The entry that follows covers one T cell receptor (beta chain) sequence. These data originate in a study of shared clonotypes between healthy human individuals. At a deep level, the assay was run. TCRdb's table, derived via immunoSEQ multiplex PCR, lists solely in-frame clones and lacks some. This table has some 470,000 clones, around 80% appearing once. The donor cohort consisted entirely of Caucasian adults residing in Nashville, Tennessee. CDR3 length equals 13 residues. V gave up 8 bases and J gave up 7 bases; unmatched junction bases: 10. This TCR was recovered from a woman in her thirties or forties in good health. Some clones in this sample may be carry-over from other donors' samples. The sample consisted of PBMCs. The chain links TRBV5-3 to TRBJ2-7; 9 nucleotides align to TRBD1. TRBV5-3 is reported as an ORF; its role is uncertain. The CDR3 is CASSADRGGEQYF. Here the CDR3 DNA reads TGTGCCAGCAGCGCGGACAGGGGCGGAGAGCAGTACTTC.